A selection of T cell receptor beta chains follows, all from one sample in a study of T cells in localized non-small cell lung cancer. The method was immunoSEQ multiplex PCR; TCRdb's version includes in-frame clones alone and lacks a portion of them. The data contain tens of thousands of clones, roughly 81% of them singletons. The source was peripheral blood, collected before any cancer treatment. The source of these receptors is a female donor older than 55 with stage I lung adenocarcinoma. Both conserved end residues are part of each CDR3. The D gene is left open where the match is weak. Some rows mark clone size as missing; the rest say once, few, many or name a class of expanded clone.

>-|TRBV7-9|TRBJ1-1|-|14
CASSSDQMNTEAFF
TGTGCCAGCAGCTCTGACCAGATGAACACTGAAGCTTTCTTT
>-|TRBV18|TRBJ1-4|TRBD1|15
CASSPTGLTNEKLFF
TGTGCCAGCTCACCGACAGGGCTAACTAATGAAAAACTGTTTTTT
>once|TRBV7-9|TRBJ2-5|-|16
CASSLRGTGSSETQYF
TGTGCCAGCAGCTTAAGAGGTACAGGGAGTTCGGAGACCCAGTACTTC
>-|TRBV10-3|TRBJ2-3|TRBD2|14
CAISDSGGADTQYF
TGTGCCATCAGTGATAGCGGGGGGGCAGATACGCAGTATTTT
>few|TRBV5-1|TRBJ1-3|-|16
CASSLVAQFSGNTIYF
TGCGCCAGCAGCTTGGTTGCCCAGTTTTCTGGAAACACCATATATTTT
>once|TRBV5-4|TRBJ2-1|-|14
CASSWGGGRDEQFF
TGTGCCAGCAGCTGGGGGGGCGGGAGAGATGAGCAGTTCTTC
>-|TRBV4-2|TRBJ2-3|TRBD2|14
CASSPSGETDTQYF
TGTGCCAGCAGCCCGAGCGGGGAGACAGATACGCAGTATTTT
>-|TRBV7-8|TRBJ2-1|TRBD1|15
CASSFQQGIDNEQFF
TGTGCCAGCAGCTTCCAACAGGGGATAGACAATGAGCAGTTCTTC
>few|TRBV2|TRBJ1-3|-|14
CASSETSSGNTIYF
TGTGCCAGCAGTGAAACATCCTCTGGAAACACCATATATTTT
>-|TRBV6-1|TRBJ2-1|-|13
CASTSGFINEQFF
TGTGCCAGCACTTCAGGGTTTATCAATGAGCAGTTCTTC
>-|TRBV7-8|TRBJ1-1|-|12
CASSLGVAEAFF
TGTGCCAGCAGCTTAGGGGTCGCTGAAGCTTTCTTT
>-|TRBV19|TRBJ2-1|TRBD1|16
CASSIDGTGPTNEQFF
TGTGCCAGTAGTATAGACGGGACAGGGCCAACCAATGAGCAGTTCTTC
>-|TRBV11-2|TRBJ2-1|-|17
CASSLVGTRTSYNEQFF
TGTGCCAGCAGCTTAGTAGGGACTCGCACTTCCTACAATGAGCAGTTCTTC
>-|TRBV7-2|TRBJ1-2|TRBD1|14
CASSLGQTNYGYTF
TGTGCCAGCAGCCTGGGACAGACTAACTATGGCTACACCTTC
>once|TRBV10-3|TRBJ2-5|TRBD1|15
CAISGERRGYETQYF
TGTGCCATCAGTGGGGAACGCAGGGGGTATGAGACCCAGTACTTC
>-|TRBV5-1|TRBJ2-3|-|15
CASSLVSTSTDTQYF
TGCGCCAGCAGCTTGGTTTCAACTAGCACAGATACGCAGTATTTT
>-|TRBV11-3|TRBJ2-3|-|15
CASSLGETSTDTQYF
TGTGCCAGCAGCTTAGGGGAAACTAGCACAGATACGCAGTATTTT
>few|TRBV5-4|TRBJ1-2|-|12
CASSVGNYGYTF
TGTGCCAGCAGCGTGGGTAACTATGGCTACACCTTC
>-|TRBV6-5|TRBJ1-4|-|13
CASSYVQGEKLFF
TGTGCCAGCAGTTACGTCCAGGGTGAAAAACTGTTTTTT
>-|TRBV7-9|TRBJ1-2|-|13
CASSFDGFYGYTF
TGTGCCAGCAGCTTCGACGGATTCTATGGCTACACCTTC
>-|TRBV2|TRBJ1-5|TRBD1|14
CASSARQGNQPQHF
TGTGCCAGCAGTGCCCGACAGGGGAATCAGCCCCAGCATTTT
>-|TRBV19|TRBJ1-5|-|14
CASSTGLGNQPQHF
TGTGCCAGTAGTACAGGGCTGGGGAATCAGCCCCAGCATTTT
>-|TRBV18|TRBJ2-7|TRBD1|15
CASSPQLETGGEQYF
TGTGCCAGCTCCCCACAACTCGAGACAGGGGGTGAGCAGTACTTC
>-|TRBV5-6|TRBJ2-1|-|14
CASSFRVARNEQFF
TGTGCCAGCAGCTTTAGGGTAGCCAGGAATGAGCAGTTCTTC
>once|TRBV9|TRBJ1-2|-|15
CASSGGTALDYGYTF
TGTGCCAGCAGCGGAGGGACGGCCCTGGACTATGGCTACACCTTC
>-|TRBV30|TRBJ2-1|TRBD2|13
CAWSAGVANEQFF
TGTGCCTGGTCAGCGGGGGTAGCGAATGAGCAGTTCTTC
>-|TRBV5-1|TRBJ2-7|-|15
CASSPVAGPSYEQYF
TGCGCCAGCAGCCCGGTGGCGGGACCCTCCTACGAGCAGTACTTC
>once|TRBV18|TRBJ2-7|TRBD2|17
CASSRGEGQGVSYEQYF
TGTGCCAGCTCACGGGGGGAGGGTCAAGGAGTTTCCTACGAGCAGTACTTC
>-|TRBV5-4|TRBJ1-1|-|14
CASSLGGRGSEAFF
TGTGCCAGCAGCTTGGGGGGGCGCGGCAGTGAAGCTTTCTTT
>once|TRBV9|TRBJ2-5|TRBD2|16
CASSLGLAGAQETQYF
TGTGCCAGCAGCTTGGGACTAGCGGGGGCCCAAGAGACCCAGTACTTC